This T cell receptor beta chain came from a study of blood T cell repertoires in COVID-19. About the research overall: From the United States, Italy and Spain came samples of acute and convalescent COVID-19.

The CDR3 runs 12 residues. Cohorts were assigned according to the clinical history that participants reported. The table lists this clone with a count of one. Authors' data handling: By means of reference gene primer amplification, nucleated cell counts were estimated. Assay used: immunoSEQ multiplex PCR; TCRdb lists only in-frame clones, some missing. Clone size and the V and J calls come from that table; the DNA yielded D and trimming. This sample has about 210,000 clones, with around nine tenths found just once. The TCR sequence derives from a man aged 25-45 years in a cohort exposed to, infected with or recovered from COVID-19 (not recorded which). The chain carries TRBV21-1 and TRBJ1-5; whether TRBD1, the table's D call, matches the DNA was not checked. TRBV21-1 is a listed pseudogene. The sample taken for sequencing was PBMCs or T cells enriched from blood (not recorded which). The CDR3 DNA sequence: TGTGCCAGCAGGCAGTACGATCAGCCCCAGCATTTT. Its translation is CASRQYDQPQHF.